These T cell receptor beta chains were read from a single sample in a study of T-cell reconstitution after alpha-beta-depleted transplantation in children. One entry per CDR3 protein results from TCRdb running MiXCR on the PCR reads. The sample lists 60,000 to 85,000 distinct CDR3 sequences, approximately 18% occurring once. Sequences were derived from PBMCs, mostly from graft donor cells, sampled 360 days after TCRalphabeta/CD19-depleted stem cell transplant. The receptor source for this set is a male patient between 2 and 10 years old who had a stem cell transplant for acute lymphoblastic leukemia, so the T cells may come from the graft donor. Each CDR3 is given without its conserved first and last residue. D genes are given only for firm matches.

v_gene,d_gene,len,CDR3aa
TRBV20-1,NA,12,SARDLEERNEQF
TRBV2,NA,14,ASSGRSSPLNTEAF
TRBV12-5,NA,14,ASGLVPPGNTGELF
TRBV2,NA,12,ASSDGQGGGELF
TRBV29-1,NA,11,SVALARYNEQF
TRBV20-1,TRBD2,16,SARGGGAGVRVHNEQF
TRBV7-9,NA,13,ASSLSRASDYGYT
TRBV5-4,TRBD2,13,ASSLPGLAQETQY
TRBV2,NA,13,ASSEGVYGNQPQH
TRBV12-3/TRBV12-4,NA,17,ASSTGQGGLRRSTDTQY
TRBV12-3/TRBV12-4,NA,9,ASSLKWAQY
TRBV10-3,NA,10,ATRSLGDIQY
TRBV18,TRBD1,14,ASSPPLGTGTYEQY
TRBV7-9,NA,13,ASSLRRQGGDEQF
TRBV10-3,TRBD2,12,AIRGTSGRYEQY
TRBV6-2/TRBV6-3,TRBD2,14,ASSPAGLAGFNEQF
TRBV2,TRBD2,12,ASKAGDAYNEQF
TRBV3-1,NA,12,ASSQDQVDYEAF
TRBV29-1,NA,11,SVEGPTSYEQY
TRBV4-1,TRBD1,15,ASSHSAYPDRRQPQH
TRBV11-3,NA,9,ASSLEGEAF
TRBV18,TRBD1,13,ASSEWDREVDEQF
TRBV20-1,TRBD2,10,SAASGLYEQY
TRBV25-1,NA,12,ASSTALSTDTQY
TRBV14,NA,13,ASSQVNTRTDTQY
TRBV5-1,TRBD1,12,ASSSGGSSYEQY
TRBV5-1,TRBD1,14,ASSRQTGAAYNEQF
TRBV4-1,NA,11,ASSPSFNQPQH
TRBV5-1,TRBD2,13,ASSLGLAGTETQY
TRBV11-2,NA,12,ASSLGIEYEKLF
TRBV3-1,TRBD2,18,ASSQDGSSGRALRTDTQY
TRBV5-1,TRBD2,14,ASSLGRGLAGDTQY
TRBV12-3/TRBV12-4,NA,10,ASTPSRNTQY
TRBV6-1,TRBD1,13,ASSDGTGEFNEQY
TRBV7-9,NA,12,ASRPTGSGETQY
TRBV12-3/TRBV12-4,NA,7,ARCPNLH
TRBV20-1,NA,9,SALLGYEQY
TRBV4-2,TRBD2,11,ASSQTSGYEQY
TRBV10-2,NA,15,ASSELVVYSSGNTIY
TRBV11-2,NA,12,ASSPSTRYNEQF
TRBV7-9,NA,11,ASTGRTYNEQF
TRBV7-8,NA,12,ASSSDWFTDTQY
TRBV10-1,NA,11,ASRSTGNTEAF
TRBV28,NA,12,ASTLSGTVYEQY
TRBV24-1,TRBD2,15,ATSDLLRLAGSDTQY
TRBV5-1,TRBD2,16,ASSLSTSGRENTGELF
TRBV6-2/TRBV6-3,NA,13,ASSWMWLVGHEQY
TRBV12-3/TRBV12-4,NA,11,ASSFRGNKTQY
TRBV29-1,TRBD2,12,SVALGTSGNEQF
TRBV4-1,NA,13,ASSQGAQARETQY
TRBV24-1,NA,14,ATSDAGASNTGELF
TRBV6-1,NA,10,ASRLQPGPEF
TRBV5-4,TRBD1,13,ASSLLAGGAYEQY
TRBV5-1,NA,12,ASSLAAATGELF
TRBV5-1,TRBD2,13,ASSLGTSAYNEQF
TRBV6-5,NA,12,ASSYRRSSYEQY
TRBV5-1,NA,14,ASSLVGLAQINEQF
TRBV10-3,NA,13,AISPDSVSATQQY
TRBV11-3,TRBD1,15,ASSLDSSTGSSYEQY
TRBV5-1,TRBD1,13,ASSLAPGGTYEQY